This T cell receptor beta chain is from a study of blood T cell repertoires in COVID-19. Study overall: The United States, Italy and Spain provided the acute and convalescent COVID-19 samples.

CDR1 and CDR2 from the germline V gene are MDHEN and SYDVKM. This CDR3 has 14 residues. The trim removed 1 base at V and 8 bases at J, leaving 5 bases unmatched. The age range of participants was about 18 to 89 years, with residence in about two dozen US areas. Participants' reported clinical history set cohort assignment. Clones were sequenced by immunoSEQ multiplex PCR, and TCRdb holds only the in-frame ones, with some missing. The table has over 200,000 clones, around 89% seen once. The sequenced sample was PBMCs or T cells enriched from blood (not recorded which). The chain has TRBV28 and TRBJ1-2; 9 nucleotides align to TRBD1. This TCR derives from a man aged 35 to 55 who had recovered from COVID-19. The CDR3 spells CASSLSRDRAGYTF. The CDR3 DNA reads as TGTGCCAGCAGTTTATCGCGGGACAGGGCGGGCTACACCTTC.